A selection of T cell receptor beta chains follows, all from one sample in a study of T-cell reconstitution after alpha-beta-depleted transplantation in children. TCRdb redid the calling of the PCR reads with MiXCR, one entry per CDR3 protein. The data show 250,000 to 400,000 distinct CDR3 sequences, with around 25% seen just once and roughly 11% held by the top ten. The starting material was PBMCs, mostly from graft donor cells, obtained 180 days after TCRalphabeta/CD19-depleted stem cell transplant. The receptors were gathered from a male patient younger than 18 who had a stem cell transplant for acute lymphoblastic leukemia, so the T cells may come from the graft donor. The CDR3 runs from the conserved cysteine through the conserved F or W. The D gene is left open where the match is weak. Expanded clones are given a class, and other clones once, few, many or no size at all.

D: NA
J: TRBJ2-7
size: NA
length: 16
V: TRBV27
DNA: TGTGCCAGCAGTTTATTGGCAGGGCTGCGCTCCTACGAGCAGTACTTC
CDR3: CASSLLAGLRSYEQYF

D: NA
J: TRBJ2-2
size: NA
length: 14
V: TRBV24-1
DNA: TGTGCCACCAGTGATTCAACAAGTTCCGGGGAGCTGTTTTTT
CDR3: CATSDSTSSGELFF

D: TRBD2
J: TRBJ2-7
size: NA
length: 14
V: TRBV7-2
DNA: TGTGCCAGCAGCCCCCCCGGGGGGGCCTACGAGCAGTACTTC
CDR3: CASSPPGGAYEQYF

D: TRBD1
J: TRBJ2-1
size: NA
length: 13
V: TRBV29-1
DNA: TGCAGCGCCGAGGACAGGGACTACAATGAGCAGTTCTTC
CDR3: CSAEDRDYNEQFF

D: NA
J: TRBJ2-1
size: few
length: 19
V: TRBV20-1
DNA: TGCAGTGCGGCAACAGGGGGCTCTGGGACTAGCCGTTTTCTTTTTGAGCAGTTCTTC
CDR3: CSAATGGSGTSRFLFEQFF

D: NA
J: TRBJ1-2
size: NA
length: 12
V: TRBV27
DNA: TGTGCCAGCAGGACCTCTAACTATGGCTACACCTTC
CDR3: CASRTSNYGYTF

D: NA
J: TRBJ2-1
size: NA
length: 15
V: TRBV20-1
DNA: TGCAGTGCTAGAGCGATAGGGTCTCCCTACAATGAGCAGTTCTTC
CDR3: CSARAIGSPYNEQFF

D: TRBD2
J: TRBJ2-5
size: once
length: 16
V: TRBV7-2
DNA: TGTGCCAGCAGCTTATACTGGACTAGCGGGAGGGAGACCCAGTACTTC
CDR3: CASSLYWTSGRETQYF

D: NA
J: TRBJ1-2
size: NA
length: 13
V: TRBV20-1
DNA: TGCAGTGCCGAGCCTTTGGGGACCTATGGCTACACCTTC
CDR3: CSAEPLGTYGYTF

D: TRBD1
J: TRBJ2-5
size: few
length: 17
V: TRBV12-3/TRBV12-4
DNA: TGTGCCAGCAGGGGGGCCCAGGGACAGGGGGAACCAGAGACCCAGTACTTC
CDR3: CASRGAQGQGEPETQYF

D: TRBD2
J: TRBJ2-7
size: NA
length: 15
V: TRBV25-1
DNA: TGTGCCAGCAGTGAAAGACTAGCGGTCTCCTACGAGCAGTACTTC
CDR3: CASSERLAVSYEQYF

D: NA
J: TRBJ1-5
size: NA
length: 15
V: TRBV20-1
DNA: TGCAGTGCCTCTTCTGGGGGAAAAAGTCTATGGTCCCAGCATTTT
CDR3: CSASSGGKSLWSQHF

D: TRBD2
J: TRBJ2-5
size: NA
length: 16
V: TRBV20-1
DNA: TGCAGTGCCACAACCGGGACTAGCGGGAGGGGGGAGACCCAGTACTTC
CDR3: CSATTGTSGRGETQYF

D: NA
J: TRBJ2-4
size: NA
length: 17
V: TRBV12-3/TRBV12-4
DNA: TGTGCCAGCAGTGTGGCCCAAATAGAGGGAGCCAAAAACATTCAGTACTTC
CDR3: CASSVAQIEGAKNIQYF

D: NA
J: TRBJ1-2
size: few
length: 14
V: TRBV10-3
DNA: TGTGCCACCGGACCAACATCCGTTAACTATGGCTACACCTTC
CDR3: CATGPTSVNYGYTF

D: TRBD1
J: TRBJ2-7
size: few
length: 14
V: TRBV7-3
DNA: TGTGCCAGCAGCACCGGGACAGGCCCCTACGAGCAGTACTTC
CDR3: CASSTGTGPYEQYF

D: NA
J: TRBJ2-1
size: NA
length: 14
V: TRBV7-9
DNA: TGTGCCAGCAGCCCCGGGACGCTGGACAATGAGCAGTTCTTC
CDR3: CASSPGTLDNEQFF

D: NA
J: TRBJ2-7
size: NA
length: 13
V: TRBV27
DNA: TGTGCCAGCAGTTTAACTGAGATCTACGAGCAGTACTTC
CDR3: CASSLTEIYEQYF

D: NA
J: TRBJ2-7
size: few
length: 14
V: TRBV5-1
DNA: TGCGCCAGCAGCTTCCAGGCGAGCTCCTACGAGCAGTACTTC
CDR3: CASSFQASSYEQYF

D: NA
J: TRBJ1-2
size: NA
length: 11
V: TRBV20-1
DNA: TGCAGTGCAAGTTACGTGGGGGGCTACACCTTC
CDR3: CSASYVGGYTF

D: NA
J: TRBJ2-2
size: NA
length: 16
V: TRBV24-1
DNA: TGTGCCACCAGTGGGGAGGGACATACCAACACCGGGGAGCTGTTTTTT
CDR3: CATSGEGHTNTGELFF

D: TRBD2
J: TRBJ2-7
size: NA
length: 15
V: TRBV5-1
DNA: TGCGCCAGCAGCCCGGGAGGGACTACCAGTTACGAGCAGTACTTC
CDR3: CASSPGGTTSYEQYF

D: NA
J: TRBJ1-1
size: NA
length: 15
V: TRBV5-1
DNA: TGCGCCAGCAGGCTAAGGGGCCCGATGAACACTGAAGCTTTCTTT
CDR3: CASRLRGPMNTEAFF

D: TRBD1
J: TRBJ1-5
size: few
length: 16
V: TRBV5-5
DNA: TGTGCCAGCAGTAAGACAGGGGGCCTTCCCAATCAGCCCCAGCATTTT
CDR3: CASSKTGGLPNQPQHF

D: NA
J: TRBJ2-1
size: few
length: 17
V: TRBV5-1
DNA: TGCGCCAGCAGAGGAAGGGTGGCTCGCGGAGCCTACAATGAGCAGTTCTTC
CDR3: CASRGRVARGAYNEQFF

D: TRBD2
J: TRBJ2-7
size: few
length: 16
V: TRBV7-9
DNA: TGTGCCAGCAGCGCCGTTACTAGCGGGAGTACCTACGAGCAGTACTTC
CDR3: CASSAVTSGSTYEQYF

D: NA
J: TRBJ1-1
size: NA
length: 14
V: TRBV28
DNA: TGTGCCAGCAGTTTTACCCCCGCGAACACTGAAGCTTTCTTT
CDR3: CASSFTPANTEAFF

D: NA
J: TRBJ1-4
size: NA
length: 13
V: TRBV5-6
DNA: TGTGCCAGAGAAGTCGAGGGGGGTGAAAAACTGTTTTTT
CDR3: CAREVEGGEKLFF

D: NA
J: TRBJ1-3
size: NA
length: 15
V: TRBV6-5
DNA: TGTGCCAGCAGTTACCCTCTCAGGGACGGAAACACCATATATTTT
CDR3: CASSYPLRDGNTIYF

D: NA
J: TRBJ2-3
size: many
length: 12
V: TRBV5-1
DNA: TGCGCCAGCAGCTCAACCACAGATACGCAGTATTTT
CDR3: CASSSTTDTQYF

D: NA
J: TRBJ2-2
size: many
length: 16
V: TRBV6-5
DNA: TGTGCCAGCAGTTACGCCTTGCGGGTTAACACCGGGGAGCTGTTTTTT
CDR3: CASSYALRVNTGELFF

D: NA
J: TRBJ2-1
size: NA
length: 16
V: TRBV7-7
DNA: TGTGCCAGCAGCTTAGCGTCGGGACCACTTCATAATGAGCAGTTCTTC
CDR3: CASSLASGPLHNEQFF

D: TRBD1
J: TRBJ2-7
size: NA
length: 15
V: TRBV20-1
DNA: TGCAGTGCTAGCCCCTTTGGACAGGGTAGCGACGAGCAGTACTTC
CDR3: CSASPFGQGSDEQYF

D: TRBD2
J: TRBJ2-3
size: few
length: 15
V: TRBV20-1
DNA: TGCAGTGCTGTGACTAGCGGGAGGACCACAGATACGCAGTATTTT
CDR3: CSAVTSGRTTDTQYF

D: NA
J: TRBJ2-7
size: NA
length: 15
V: TRBV7-9
DNA: TGTGCCAGCAGCTTTTCACTCCGATGGAACTACGAGCAGTACTTC
CDR3: CASSFSLRWNYEQYF

D: NA
J: TRBJ2-1
size: NA
length: 14
V: TRBV7-2
DNA: TGTGCCAGCAACCCTTGGGCGGGCTACAATGAGCAGTTCTTC
CDR3: CASNPWAGYNEQFF

D: TRBD1
J: TRBJ1-2
size: NA
length: 13
V: TRBV29-1
DNA: TGCAGCGTCACTCAGGACAGGGTCTATGGCTACACCTTC
CDR3: CSVTQDRVYGYTF

D: NA
J: TRBJ2-7
size: NA
length: 13
V: TRBV5-6
DNA: TGTGCCAGCAGCTTATCCCCCGGGCCCGAGCAGTACTTC
CDR3: CASSLSPGPEQYF

D: NA
J: TRBJ2-7
size: NA
length: 14
V: TRBV21-1
DNA: TGTGCCAGCGACAAGGGGCTCGAATCCTACGAGCAGTACTTC
CDR3: CASDKGLESYEQYF

D: NA
J: TRBJ2-5
size: NA
length: 15
V: TRBV15
DNA: TGTGCCACCAGCAGCCCGCGGGAATTCCAAGAGACCCAGTACTTC
CDR3: CATSSPREFQETQYF

D: TRBD1
J: TRBJ2-7
size: few
length: 13
V: TRBV5-1
DNA: TGCGCCAGCAGTCGGACAGGGCCCTACGAGCAGTACTTC
CDR3: CASSRTGPYEQYF

D: NA
J: TRBJ2-3
size: few
length: 14
V: TRBV5-1
DNA: TGCGCCAGCAGCTTAGAATTGGCCACAGATACGCAGTATTTT
CDR3: CASSLELATDTQYF

D: TRBD2
J: TRBJ2-2
size: few
length: 16
V: TRBV11-1
DNA: TGTGCCAGCAGCTTACCCGCGGGAGGGTTCACCGGGGAGCTGTTTTTT
CDR3: CASSLPAGGFTGELFF

D: TRBD2
J: TRBJ2-3
size: few
length: 15
V: TRBV20-1
DNA: TGCAGTGCTAGAGATAGCGGGAGGGCCGCAGATACGCAGTATTTT
CDR3: CSARDSGRAADTQYF

D: TRBD2
J: TRBJ2-3
size: NA
length: 16
V: TRBV3-1
DNA: TGTGCCAGCAGCCTATGGACTAGCGGGAGTTCGGATACGCAGTATTTT
CDR3: CASSLWTSGSSDTQYF